What follows are 3 T cell receptor beta chains derived from one specimen sequenced in a study of cytomegalovirus exposure and HLA in healthy donors (dated by TCRdb to 2017 to 2019). Libraries were made using the immunoSEQ multiplex PCR assay. The source is immuneACCESS, and TCRdb retained only in-frame sequences with V and J called. Part of the clones is not carried over; for the studies checked, unresolved V genes explain less than half of this, and the remainder is unexplained. The sample table shows approximately 200,000 clones, and 84% are seen once. The ten largest clones take up roughly an eighth of the sample. The sequencing input was PBMCs. The receptors were sampled from a young woman in good health and CMV-seropositive.

This chain uses TRBV28 with TRBJ1-2; TRBD1 might be the D (6 bases). The CDR3 runs 14 residues. Trimming took 5 bases from V and 7 from J, leaving 17 bases between them. Germline V gene data show CDR1 as MDHEN and CDR2 as SYDVKM. The CDR3 nucleotides are TGTGCCAGCAGTCTAGGTGACAGGCTGGCTGGCTACACCTTC. It translates to CASSLGDRLAGYTF.

The J gene is TRBJ1-1, the V gene TRBV5-1, with D tentatively TRBD1 (5 bases). Germline loops: CDR1 SGHRS, CDR2 YFSETQ. This CDR3 is built from 15 residues. The V gene lost 3 bases and the J gene lost 2 bases, with 14 bases spanning the gap. As DNA, the CDR3 is TGCGCCAGCAGCTCTAATACAGGTTTTAACACTGAAGCTTTCTTT. Protein: CASSSNTGFNTEAFF.

The genes are TRBV29-1 and TRBJ2-2; no firm D call. Germline V lookup: CDR1 SQVTM, CDR2 ANQGSEA. Between the trimmed V and J ends, which lost 4 bases and 3 bases, there was a span of 12 bases. The CDR3 totals 14 residues. As DNA, the CDR3 is TGCAGCGTTGTAGAGCGTCAAGACACCGGGGAGCTGTTTTTT. Residues: CSVVERQDTGELFF.